One sample yielded the 11 T cell receptor beta chains listed below, sequenced in a study of radiotherapy plus CTLA-4 blockade in lung cancer. Repertoires were generated with immunoSEQ multiplex PCR, while TCRdb's copy carries only in-frame clones and drops some. The top ten hold under 20% of the sample, which has 45,000 to 55,000 clones, 75% to 90% seen once. The source material was peripheral blood, sampled from a patient treated with radiotherapy plus ipilimumab. All receptors come from a human donor with non-small cell lung cancer that progressed on radiotherapy plus ipilimumab. Some clones in this sample may be carry-over from other donors' samples.

V and J are TRBV30 and TRBJ1-5, with D tentatively TRBD1 (5 bases). V was clipped by 2 bases and J by 6 bases, with 14 bases between them. This CDR3 spans 14 amino acids. CDR1 is GTSNPN and CDR2 is SVGIG in the germline V gene (reference sequence). CDR3 loop: CAWSSQGGSQPQHF. The DNA for the CDR3 is TGTGCCTGGAGTAGTCAGGGAGGAAGTCAGCCCCAGCATTTT.

The rearrangement links TRBV2 to TRBJ2-1, with 11 bases lining up with TRBD2. CDR1 and CDR2 from the germline V gene are SNHLY and FYNNEI. The CDR3 sequence is 15 residues long. V was clipped by 7 bases and J by 2 bases; unmatched bases: 4. This CDR3 reads CASMFSGGAYNEQFF. The CDR3 DNA reads as TGTGCCAGCATGTTTAGCGGGGGGGCCTACAATGAGCAGTTCTTC.

This CDR3 reads CASSLRLAGGANTGELFF. DNA for the CDR3: TGTGCCAGCAGCTTAAGACTAGCGGGAGGCGCTAACACCGGGGAGCTGTTTTTT. The rearrangement uses TRBV7-9 and TRBJ2-2, with TRBD2 identical over 13 bases. Germline CDR1 and CDR2: SEHNR and FQNEAQ (reference sequence). V lost 2 bases to trimming and J lost 2 bases; unmatched junction nucleotides: 5. The CDR3 sequence is 18 residues long.

The chain has TRBV6-6 and TRBJ2-1, with 7 bases that match TRBD1. J was trimmed by 5 bases and V by 1 base; bases with no gene match: 2. The CDR3 sequence is 14 residues long. Germline values: CDR1 MNHNY, CDR2 SVGAGI (reference sequence). The CDR3 spells CASSYFDRDNEQFF. DNA of the CDR3: TGTGCCAGCAGTTACTTTGACAGGGACAATGAGCAGTTCTTC.

V and J are TRBV10-3 and TRBJ1-1; no clear D. This CDR3 region has 12 residues. Per germline, CDR1 ENHRY and CDR2 SYGVKD. Trimming stripped 8 bases from V and 11 bases from J, with 18 bases between. The CDR3 nucleotides read TGTGCCATCGGGCGAAGTCAGAACCCGGCTTTCTTT. Translated: CAIGRSQNPAFF.

The J gene is TRBJ2-1, the V gene TRBV30, with D uncertain. The germline gives CDR1 GTSNPN, CDR2 SVGIG (reference sequence). V was trimmed by 2 bases and J by 3 bases, leaving 5 bases between them. This CDR3 contains 12 residues. CDR3 DNA sequence: TGTGCCTGGAGTCGAGACTACAATGAGCAGTTCTTC. Amino acid sequence: CAWSRDYNEQFF.

The J gene is TRBJ2-7, the V gene TRBV11-2; tentatively, D is TRBD1 (5 bases). CDR1 is SGHAT, CDR2 FQNNGV, per germline. Trimming pared 5 bases from V and 3 bases from J, leaving 11 bases between. The CDR3 consists of 13 residues. The CDR3 bases are TGTGCCAGCAGCCCGCTTCAGGGCTACGAGCAGTACTTC. Residues: CASSPLQGYEQYF.

CDR3 protein: CASSVRGLETGETQYF. Written as DNA, the CDR3 is TGTGCCAGCAGCGTGAGAGGACTAGAGACAGGCGAGACCCAGTACTTC. V is TRBV11-2 and J is TRBJ2-5; tentative D call: TRBD2 (7 bases). Between the trimmed V and J ends, which lost 5 bases and 5 bases, there was a span of 21 bases. This CDR3 is 16 amino acids long. Germline values: CDR1 SGHAT, CDR2 FQNNGV.

V and J are TRBV5-1 and TRBJ1-5; D gene uncertain. CDR1 and CDR2 (germline): SGHRS, YFSETQ. The CDR3 extends over 14 amino acids. V gave up 3 bases and J gave up 0 bases, with 7 bases separating them. CDR3 residues: CASSSGDSNQPQHF. The CDR3, as DNA: TGCGCCAGCAGCTCGGGAGATAGCAATCAGCCCCAGCATTTT. Looking up the rest from reference TRBV5-1 and TRBJ1-5 gives the full variable domain: KAGVTQTPRYLIKTRGQQVTLSCSPISGHRSVSWYQQTPGQGLQFLFEYFSETQRNKGNFPGRFSGRQFSNSRSEMNVSTLELGDSALYLCASSSGDSNQPQHFGDGTRLSIL.

The chain employs TRBV5-1 and TRBJ1-2, with 7 bases that match TRBD1. This CDR3 contains 15 residues. The ends lost 4 bases at V and 4 bases at J; junction bases unmatched: 10. Germline V gene data show CDR1 as SGHRS and CDR2 as YFSETQ. CDR3 in amino acids: CASSPRDRGGYGYTF. CDR3 nucleotides: TGCGCCAGCAGCCCACGGGACAGAGGAGGCTATGGCTACACCTTC.

The V and J genes are TRBV7-9 and TRBJ2-1; 9 nucleotides match TRBD2. The germline gives CDR1 SEHNR, CDR2 FQNEAQ (reference sequence). The V and J ends lost 0 bases and 6 bases, in that order; junction bases with no gene match: 9. This CDR3 region has 17 residues. The CDR3 nucleotides are TGTGCCAGCAGCTTAGCCGGCCTTAGCGGGAGCCCCAATGAGCAGTTCTTC. Translated: CASSLAGLSGSPNEQFF.